The 31 T cell receptor beta chains given below trace back to one sample, sequenced in a study of metastatic and nonmetastatic thyroid tumors. Every patient underwent thyroid surgery untreated. TCRdb ran MiXCR on the PCR reads. The sample yields 9,400 or so clones, roughly 30% seen once. Sequencing was carried out using adjacent normal tissue. These receptors originate from a female donor with papillary thyroid cancer or a benign thyroid nodule (not recorded which). Some clones in this sample may be carry-over from other donors' samples.

The V and J genes are TRBV20-1 and TRBJ1-1; no definite D call. The V gene's germline CDR1 is DFQATT and CDR2 SNEGSKA (reference sequence). Trimming removed 2 bases at V and 2 bases at J, with 9 bases between. This CDR3 is built from 13 residues. CDR3 coding DNA: TGCAGTGCTAGAAGTCAGCCAAACACTGAAGCTTTCTTT. It codes for CSARSQPNTEAFF.

This clone was counted a few times. The chain combines TRBV12-3 or TRBV12-4 with TRBJ2-2; the D is unclear. This CDR3 is built from 13 residues. Trimming shortened V by 10 bases and J by 2 bases, and 11 bases separated the two germline ends. This chain's CDR3 is CATMEPNTGELFF. CDR3 nucleotides: TGTGCCACCATGGAGCCTAACACCGGGGAGCTGTTTTTT.

The V and J genes are TRBV19 and TRBJ1-5; D not certain. The CDR3 has 16 residues. The germline gives CDR1 LNHDA, CDR2 SQIVND (reference sequence). V was trimmed by 5 bases and J by 0 bases, leaving 14 bases between them. CDR3 in amino acids: CASSRVTSNSNQPQHF. Here the CDR3 DNA reads TGTGCCAGTAGTCGGGTGACTAGTAATAGCAATCAGCCCCAGCATTTT. The full variable domain, its missing parts supplied by reference TRBV19 and TRBJ1-5, is DGGITQSPKYLFRKEGQNVTLSCEQNLNHDAMYWYRQDPGQGLRLIYYSQIVNDFQKGDIAEGYSVSREKKESFPLTVTSAQKNPTAFYLCASSRVTSNSNQPQHFGDGTRLSIL.

The V gene is TRBV12-3 or TRBV12-4, the J gene TRBJ1-2; TRBD1 agrees at 8 bases. After removal of 6 bases from V and 4 bases from J, the junction contained 10 bases not matched to a gene. The CDR3 loop spans 15 amino acids. The CDR3 spells CASSRTGTGGYGYTF. The CDR3 DNA sequence: TGTGCCAGCAGCCGGACCGGGACAGGTGGCTATGGCTACACCTTC.

A few counts support this clone. The V call is TRBV28, the J call TRBJ1-2; tentatively, D is TRBD1 (6 bases). V gave up 6 bases and J gave up 8 bases, with 16 bases separating them. The CDR3 runs 13 residues. The V gene's germline CDR1 is MDHEN and CDR2 SYDVKM. This chain's CDR3 is CASRQQGFLGYTF. The CDR3 DNA is TGTGCCAGCAGACAACAGGGTTTTCTCGGCTACACCTTC.

This clone was detected only a few times. V and J are TRBV7-3 and TRBJ1-1; possibly TRBD1 for D (5 bases). Trimming removed 5 bases from V and 3 bases from J, with 13 bases in between. Germline-derived CDR1 and CDR2 are SGHTA and FQGTGA. This CDR3 has 14 amino acids. CDR3 bases: TGTGCCAGCAGCCCCCTGGGAGGGGACACTGAAGCTTTCTTT. It is translated as CASSPLGGDTEAFF.

V usage is TRBV7-2 and J usage is TRBJ2-1, with D possibly matching TRBD2 (6 bases). Germline CDR1 reads SGHTA; CDR2 reads FQGNSA. The V and J ends lost 4 bases and 5 bases respectively, with 18 bases between them. This CDR3 spans 16 amino acids. The CDR3 DNA is TGTGCCAGCAGCTCCCGCGAAAGCGGGCTCCACAATGAGCAGTTCTTC. Protein product: CASSSRESGLHNEQFF.

J is TRBJ2-7 and V is TRBV27; 11 bases map to TRBD2. The CDR3 spans 16 residues. V shed 5 bases, J shed 6 bases, and the junction held 12 bases outside the gene matches. Germline-derived CDR1 and CDR2 are MNHEY and SMNVEV (reference sequence). For the CDR3, the DNA is TGTGCCAGCAGTCGGATAGCGGGAGGGCCCCTCGGCGAGCAGTACTTC. Translated, it gives CASSRIAGGPLGEQYF.

V and J are TRBV20-1 and TRBJ1-6, with TRBD1 identical over 7 bases. Germline loops: CDR1 DFQATT, CDR2 SNEGSKA (reference sequence). This CDR3 has 18 amino acids. J gave up 6 bases and V 3 bases, and 17 bases lay outside the gene matches. CDR3 sequence (DNA): TGCAGTGCTAGGCGGACAGGAGGGCTCAACGTACTTAATTCACCCCTCCACTTT. It specifies CSARRTGGLNVLNSPLHF.

In this sample, this clone is medium-sized. Other DNA sequences in this specimen translate into the identical CDR3. The chain joins TRBV7-2 to TRBJ1-5; D call uncertain. With 2 bases removed from V and 2 bases from J, the gap between germline ends came to 4 bases. Germline-derived CDR1 and CDR2 are SGHTA and FQGNSA. The CDR3 is made up of 13 amino acids. The CDR3 nucleotides read TGTGCCAGCAGCTTATCGGGCAATCAGCCCCAGCATTTT. Its protein product is CASSLSGNQPQHF.

In its sample, this clone is medium-sized. DNA of the CDR3: TGCGCCAGCAGCTTAACTAGCGGGAGGGCCCCAGATACGCAGTATTTT. Its translation is CASSLTSGRAPDTQYF. V is TRBV5-1 and J is TRBJ2-3, with 13 bases identical to TRBD2. V dropped 2 bases and J dropped 4; count of bases not matched to a gene: 4. The CDR3 has 16 amino acids. Germline lookup yields CDR1 SGHRS and CDR2 YFSETQ.

The chain has TRBV11-2 and TRBJ2-7, with 8 positions matching TRBD1. CDR1 is SGHAT and CDR2 is FQNNGV in the germline V gene. The CDR3 is 17 residues long. V gave up 0 bases and J gave up 0 bases; unmatched junction bases: 7. CDR3 nucleotide sequence: TGTGCCAGCAGCTTAGAAGGATGGGACAGGAGCTCCTACGAGCAGTACTTC. Translated, it gives CASSLEGWDRSSYEQYF.

This clone is medium-sized in the sample. J is TRBJ2-6 and V is TRBV5-1; perhaps TRBD2 as D (5 bases). CDR1 and CDR2 from the germline V gene are SGHRS and YFSETQ. The CDR3 has 16 residues. V was shortened by 0 bases and J by 3 bases, with 10 bases between the two germline ends. CDR3 coding DNA: TGCGCCAGCAGCTTGGAAGTCGGGATTGGGGCCAACGTCCTGACTTTC. It encodes CASSLEVGIGANVLTF.

Many counts were recorded for this clone. This may stem from a read error, because a much larger clone lies one nucleotide away. The chain links TRBV20-1 to TRBJ2-1; 8 nucleotides match TRBD2. This CDR3 has 12 residues. CDR1 is DFQATT and CDR2 is SNEGSKA in the germline V gene (reference sequence). This CDR3 reads CKLAGTYNEQLF. The DNA of the CDR3 is TGCAAGTTAGCGGGAACCTACAATGAGCAGCTCTTC.

This clone appeared once. A read error may produce the germline difference seen at one junction end. This chain joins TRBV9 and TRBJ2-1, with a possible D match to TRBD2 (6 bases). The CDR3 covers 16 residues. Germline CDR1 is SGDLS and CDR2 is YYNGEE. The CDR3 is CASSVSSDASYNEQFF. The DNA for the CDR3 is TGTGCCAGCAGCGTATCTAGCGACGCCTCCTACAATGAACAGTTCTTC.

This clone has at least ten counts. This chain links TRBV5-6 with TRBJ2-1; no clear D. The length of the CDR3 is 12 residues. CDR1 and CDR2 from the germline V gene are SGHDT and YYEEEE. Deletions cut 0 bases from V and 4 bases from J, with 2 bases between. CDR3 in DNA: TGTGCCAGCAGCTTGGTTTACAATGAGCAGTTCTTC. Residues: CASSLVYNEQFF.

The chain links TRBV11-2 to TRBJ2-7, with no clear D. Trimming pared 5 bases from V and 0 bases from J, leaving 14 bases between. The CDR3 runs 15 residues. Germline V lookup: CDR1 SGHAT, CDR2 FQNNGV. As DNA, the CDR3 is TGTGCCAGCAGCAAGAGGACCGAGAGCTCCTACGAGCAGTACTTC. This encodes CASSKRTESSYEQYF.

The sample holds a few counts of this clone. This chain joins TRBV27 and TRBJ1-3; the D gene is possibly TRBD1 (6 bases). The V end lost 3 bases, the J end lost 3 bases, and 18 bases lay between the germline ends. CDR1 MNHEY and CDR2 SMNVEV come from the germline V gene (reference sequence). The CDR3 loop spans 17 amino acids. CDR3: CASSFPQAGEDGNTIYF. As DNA, the CDR3 is TGTGCCAGCAGTTTTCCCCAGGCAGGGGAAGATGGAAACACCATATATTTT.

The V call is TRBV11-2, the J call TRBJ2-1; TRBD2 matches 11 bases. The CDR3 is made up of 16 amino acids. V trimming: 5 bases; J trimming: 4 bases; junction bases outside the gene matches: 7. Germline assignment: CDR1 SGHAT and CDR2 FQNNGV. The CDR3 DNA is TGTGCCAGCAGCCTTCAACTAGCGGGAGATTACAATGAGCAGTTCTTC. It codes for CASSLQLAGDYNEQFF.

By share, this clone ranks as large (0.1 to 1%). The rearrangement uses TRBV5-1 and TRBJ2-7; perhaps TRBD1 as D (6 bases). V was trimmed by 0 bases and J by 2 bases, leaving 12 bases between them. This CDR3 spans 15 amino acids. Per the germline V gene, CDR1 is SGHRS and CDR2 is YFSETQ. The CDR3 nucleotides read TGCGCCAGCAGCTTGGGCCAGGGGTTCACCTACGAGCAGTACTTC. Translation gives CASSLGQGFTYEQYF.

The chain has TRBV4-1 and TRBJ2-2; 11 bases align to TRBD2. This CDR3 is 17 amino acids long. The trim removed 2 bases at V and 6 bases at J, leaving 8 bases unmatched. Germline loops: CDR1 MGHRA, CDR2 YSYEKL. CDR3 sequence reads: CASSQPPTSGTAGELFF. As DNA, the CDR3 is TGCGCCAGCAGCCAACCGCCGACTAGCGGGACCGCCGGGGAGCTGTTTTTT.

The chain uses TRBV6-5 and TRBJ2-6; the D is unclear. The germline gives CDR1 MNHEY, CDR2 SVGAGI. The CDR3 is made up of 15 amino acids. Trimming took off 4 bases at V and 0 bases at J, with 7 bases between the two ends. The CDR3 region has the DNA TGTGCCAGCAGTTTCCAGGACTCTGGGGCCAACGTCCTGACTTTC. Its protein is CASSFQDSGANVLTF.

V usage is TRBV30 and J usage is TRBJ2-1; D unclear. CDR1 and CDR2 (germline): GTSNPN, SVGIG (reference sequence). The CDR3 has 12 amino acids. V lost 3 bases and J 1 base, leaving 4 bases between the germline ends. Here the CDR3 reads CAWSPSYNEQFF. In DNA form, the CDR3 reads TGTGCCTGGAGCCCGTCCTACAATGAGCAGTTCTTC.

This chain links TRBV6-2 or TRBV6-3 with TRBJ1-2, with D unclear. The CDR3 has 15 residues. CDR1 is MNHEY and CDR2 is SVGEGT in the germline V gene. Trimming removed 3 bases at V and 0 bases at J, with 11 bases between. The CDR3 DNA follows: TGTGCCAGCAGTTATTCTGGCAGATCTAACTATGGCTACACCTTC. Encoded protein: CASSYSGRSNYGYTF.

This clone was seen many times. Possible read error: a much larger clone is one base away. This same CDR3 is encoded by further DNA sequences in the sample. The rearrangement joins TRBV30 to TRBJ1-1; the D gene is possibly TRBD1 (5 bases). The CDR3 runs 13 residues. CDR1 GTSNPN and CDR2 SVGIG come from the germline V gene (reference sequence). The CDR3 loop is CAYWAGPRAEAFF. The DNA for the CDR3 is TGTGCCTACTGGGCGGGACCCCGTGCTGAGGCTTTCTTT.

There are a few counts of this clone. The rearrangement uses TRBV4-1 and TRBJ2-7, with D possibly matching TRBD1 (6 bases). The CDR3 extends over 17 amino acids. Germline CDR1 is MGHRA and CDR2 is YSYEKL. With 1 base removed from V and 5 bases from J, the gap between germline ends came to 21 bases. The CDR3 bases are TGCGCCAGCAGCCAAGTTTGGTTGGACAGCTCTAGGGACGAGCAGTACTTC. It yields the protein CASSQVWLDSSRDEQYF.

This clone was found a few times. The DNA is left out, because the CDR3 cannot be placed on it with certainty; the CDR3 is given as TCRdb lists it. The chain links TRBV19 to TRBJ2-2. The CDR3 length equals 15 residues, ends included. Per the germline V gene, CDR1 is LNHDA and CDR2 is SQIVND (reference sequence). CDR3 region: CASSMWADGTGELLF.

This clone has just a few counts. J is TRBJ1-1 and V is TRBV19; D gene ambiguous. Germline V CDR1 and CDR2: LNHDA, SQIVND (reference sequence). The CDR3 length is 13 residues. Trimming removed 1 base from V and 4 bases from J, with 7 bases in between. CDR3 in amino acids: CASSIVGATEAFF. The CDR3 DNA follows: TGTGCCAGTAGTATAGTAGGTGCCACTGAAGCTTTCTTT.

The chain has TRBV10-1 and TRBJ2-7; D is uncertain. V was clipped by 3 bases and J by 6 bases, with 15 bases between them. Germline V gene lookup returns CDR1 WNHNN and CDR2 SYGVQD (reference sequence). The CDR3 is made up of 14 amino acids. In DNA, the CDR3 is TGCGCCAGCAGTGAAACGCTGACGCTGGGCGAGCAGTACTTC. This encodes CASSETLTLGEQYF.

This clone was observed at least ten times. V is TRBV2 and J is TRBJ2-3, with D hard to call. V gave up 8 bases and J gave up 1 base, with 16 bases separating them. Germline loops: CDR1 SNHLY, CDR2 FYNNEI. This CDR3 has 15 amino acids. CDR3 residues: CASRLSLGGTDTQYF. Here the CDR3 DNA reads TGTGCCAGCCGCTTGAGCCTAGGAGGCACAGATACGCAGTATTTT.

Turning to this clone: An end of the junction does not agree with germline; a read error may underlie this. This chain links TRBV7-6 with TRBJ1-5; TRBD1 aligns across 10 bases. In germline, CDR1 is SGHVS, CDR2 FNYEAQ. The CDR3 spans 15 residues. CDR3 DNA sequence: TGTGCCAGCAGCCTGGGACAGGGGTTCGATCATCCCCAGCATTTT. Amino acid sequence: CASSLGQGFDHPQHF. Combining the CDR3 with reference TRBV7-6 and TRBJ1-5 gives the whole variable domain GAGVSQSPRYKVTKRGQDVALRCDPISGHVSLYWYRQALGQGPEFLTYFNYEAQQDKSGLPNDRFSAERPEGSISTLTIQRTEQRDSAMYRCASSLGQGFDHPQHFGDGTRLSIL.